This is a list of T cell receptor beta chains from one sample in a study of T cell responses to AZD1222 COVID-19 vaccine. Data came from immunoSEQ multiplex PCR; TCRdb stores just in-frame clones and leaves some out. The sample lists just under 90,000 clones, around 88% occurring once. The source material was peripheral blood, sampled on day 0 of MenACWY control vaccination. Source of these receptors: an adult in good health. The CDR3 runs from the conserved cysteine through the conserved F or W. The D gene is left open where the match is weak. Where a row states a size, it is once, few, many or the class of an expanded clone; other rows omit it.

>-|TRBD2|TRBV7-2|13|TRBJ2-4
CASSLVAGNIQYF
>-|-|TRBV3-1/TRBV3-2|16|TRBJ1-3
CASSQAPGPSGNTIYF
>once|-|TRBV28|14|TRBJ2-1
CASGIPGLNNEQFF
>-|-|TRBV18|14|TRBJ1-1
CASSPRVKDTEAFF
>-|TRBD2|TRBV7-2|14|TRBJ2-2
CASSLTGGGGELFF
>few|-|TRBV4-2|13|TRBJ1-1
CASSIEIGTEAFF
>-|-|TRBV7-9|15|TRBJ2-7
CASSPSGTGNYEQYF
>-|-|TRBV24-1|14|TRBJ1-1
CATSEAGENTEAFF
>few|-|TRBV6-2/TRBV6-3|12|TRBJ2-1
CASSPPLGEQFF
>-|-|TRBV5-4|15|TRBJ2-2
CASSFYQGQTGELFF
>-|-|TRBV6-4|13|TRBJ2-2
CASSGLMGGELFF
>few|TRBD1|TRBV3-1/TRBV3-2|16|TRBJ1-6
CASSQTDRGRNSPLHF
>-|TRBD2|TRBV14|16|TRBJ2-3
CASSQDIAGGTDTQYF
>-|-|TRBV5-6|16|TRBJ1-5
CASRRGTGNSNQPQHF
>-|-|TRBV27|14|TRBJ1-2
CASSPSGGWDGYTF
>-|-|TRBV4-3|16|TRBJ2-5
CASSQEGGSFQETQYF
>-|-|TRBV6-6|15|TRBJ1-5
CASSFTPESNQPQHF
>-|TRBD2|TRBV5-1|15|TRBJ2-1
CASSLDLAGGGEQFF
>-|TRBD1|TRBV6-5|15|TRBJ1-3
CASSLDRESGNTIYF
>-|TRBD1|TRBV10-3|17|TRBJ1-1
CAISESQGASMNTEAFF
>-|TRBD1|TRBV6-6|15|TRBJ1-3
CASSSGGTAGNTIYF
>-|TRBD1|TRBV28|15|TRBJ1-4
CASTPAGDSLEKLFF
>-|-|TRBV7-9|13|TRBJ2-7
CASSHRVSHEQYF
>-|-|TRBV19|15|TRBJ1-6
CASIATANYNSPLHF
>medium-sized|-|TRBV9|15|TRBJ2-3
CASSTQGRLTDTQYF
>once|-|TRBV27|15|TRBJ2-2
CASSLIQGNTGELFF